One and the same sample provided the 6 T cell receptor beta chains below, sequenced in a study of T cells in Graves' hyperthyroidism and ophthalmopathy. Researchers took RNA transcripts and amplified the TCR beta CDR3 regions from them. HTBI primers were the set used in a first-round RT-PCR of the TCR CDR3. TCRdb itself ran the multiplex PCR reads through MiXCR, one entry per CDR3 protein. Among 480,000 or so distinct CDR3 sequences, around an eighth were seen once, and the ten largest hold 15% to 20%. Material: blood. The source of these receptors is a woman under 30 with Graves' hyperthyroidism.

In its sample, this clonotype was seen a few times. The V and J genes are TRBV19 and TRBJ1-6, with 11 bases aligning to TRBD1. The CDR3 consists of 17 residues. V shed 7 bases, J shed 6 bases, and the junction held 11 bases outside the gene matches. The V gene's germline CDR1 is LNHDA and CDR2 SQIVND (reference sequence). Written as DNA, the CDR3 is TGTGCCAGTACCCCGTCCGGGACAGGGGGTTCTAATTCACCCCTCCACTTT. This gives the protein CASTPSGTGGSNSPLHF.

This clonotype was observed at least ten times. This chain joins TRBV11-3 and TRBJ2-3; 9 positions agree with TRBD1. The germline CDR1 and CDR2 sequences are SGHNT and YENEEA. Trimming removed 5 bases from V and 3 bases from J; junction bases left unmatched: 9. CDR3 length equals 16 residues. The CDR3 reads CASSKMETGGTDTQYF. CDR3 DNA sequence: TGTGCCAGCAGCAAAATGGAGACAGGGGGAACAGATACGCAGTATTTT.

The chain has TRBV20-1 and TRBJ2-1, with 13 bases that match TRBD2. CDR3 size: 16 residues. Germline V CDR1 and CDR2: DFQATT, SNEGSKA (reference sequence). V dropped 1 base and J dropped 4; count of bases not matched to a gene: 4. CDR3 bases: TGCAGTGCTAGAGTTGGGACTAGCGGGACGTACAATGAGCAGTTCTTC. Its protein is CSARVGTSGTYNEQFF.

For the CDR3, the DNA is TGTGCCAGCAGCTCCGGGACCCTCGCCGTTGGCTACACCTTC. Translation: CASSSGTLAVGYTF. The rearrangement uses TRBV28 and TRBJ1-2; possibly TRBD1 for D (5 bases). Looked up from germline, CDR1 is MDHEN and CDR2 is SYDVKM. The CDR3 loop spans 14 amino acids. The ends were cut back, 6 bases at V and 7 bases at J, with 18 bases in the middle.

This clonotype was seen only a few times. This sequence joins TRBV19 and TRBJ1-1, with D possibly matching TRBD1 (6 bases). CDR1 is LNHDA, CDR2 SQIVND, per germline (reference sequence). This CDR3 has 14 amino acids. Trimming shortened V by 5 bases and J by 0 bases, and 10 bases separated the two germline ends. CDR3 residues: CASSQGTMNTEAFF. The CDR3 DNA is TGTGCCAGTAGTCAGGGGACGATGAACACTGAAGCTTTCTTT.

This clonotype occurred many times. This chain uses TRBV7-3 with TRBJ2-3; 10 nucleotides align to TRBD2. Germline lookup yields CDR1 SGHTA and CDR2 FQGTGA. This CDR3 is 16 amino acids long. Germline trimming cut 0 bases from V and 4 bases from J; bases unmatched to any gene: 4. This chain's CDR3 is CASSLTASGSADTQYF. The CDR3 coding sequence is TGTGCCAGCAGCTTAACGGCTAGCGGGAGTGCAGATACGCAGTATTTT.